The 17 T cell receptor beta chains in this list originate from one sample, sequenced in a study of T cell repertoires in cytomegalovirus infection. One entry per CDR3 protein, called by TCRdb with MiXCR from the reads. The sample holds approximately 500,000 distinct CDR3 sequences, approximately 15% seen once. The sample was CD8+ T cells from PBMCs. The receptors stem from a human donor in good health (CMV status not recorded). Some clones in this sample may be carry-over from other donors' samples.

A single count supports this clonotype. This chain links TRBV29-1 with TRBJ2-1; 11 bases line up with TRBD2. V was clipped by 1 base and J by 8 bases; unmatched bases: 10. This CDR3 comprises 16 residues. Per the germline V gene, CDR1 is SQVTM and CDR2 is ANQGSEA. The CDR3 DNA reads TGCAGCGTTGAAGGGGCTACTAGCGGGAGTGCGGATGAGCAGTTCTTC. It specifies CSVEGATSGSADEQFF.

To note about this clonotype: As the CDR3 is not closed by the conserved phenylalanine or tryptophan, this likely results from a read error. The chain carries TRBV7-8 and TRBJ2-7, with 11 bases aligning to TRBD1. V dropped 4 bases and J dropped 6; count of bases not matched to a gene: 14. From germline, CDR1 is SGHVS and CDR2 FQNEAQ. The CDR3 totals 17 residues. CDR3 protein: CASSSRPGQGEGFEQYL. CDR3 in DNA: TGTGCCAGCAGCTCCCGCCCGGGACAGGGGGAAGGGTTCGAGCAGTACTTA.

This clonotype was counted a few times. V and J are TRBV24-1 and TRBJ2-1; D is possibly TRBD1 (5 bases). This CDR3 comprises 14 residues. The V gene lost 1 base and the J gene lost 3 bases, with 6 bases spanning the gap. Germline V lookup: CDR1 KGHDR, CDR2 SFDVKD. The DNA for the CDR3 is TGTGCCACCAGTGATTTTGACAGCTACAATGAGCAGTTCTTC. Translated, it gives CATSDFDSYNEQFF.

This chain links TRBV2 with TRBJ2-7; 8 nucleotides align to TRBD2. The CDR3 is made up of 15 amino acids. Germline V gene lookup returns CDR1 SNHLY and CDR2 FYNNEI. With 1 base clipped from V and 2 bases from J, the junction kept 4 bases outside the gene matches. The CDR3 loop is CASSEGGRLAYEQYF. Here the CDR3 DNA reads TGTGCCAGCAGTGAAGGCGGGAGGTTAGCCTACGAGCAGTACTTC. The whole variable domain, filled in from reference TRBV2 and TRBJ2-7, reads EPEVTQTPSHQVTQMGQEVILRCVPISNHLYFYWYRQILGQKVEFLVSFYNNEISEKSEIFDDQFSVERPDGSNFTLKIRSTKLEDSAMYFCASSEGGRLAYEQYFGPGTRLTVT.

This clonotype was seen many times. V is TRBV11-3 and J is TRBJ2-1, with 9 bases lining up with TRBD2. This CDR3 region has 15 residues. CDR1 is SGHNT, CDR2 YENEEA, per germline. V was pared by 2 bases and J by 10 bases, with 9 bases of the junction left unmatched. CDR3 nucleotide sequence: TGTGCCAGCAGCTTAATCGGCGGGAGGGATAGCGAGCAGTTCTTC. Translated: CASSLIGGRDSEQFF.

The chain recombines TRBV29-1 with TRBJ1-2, with no clear D. Per germline, CDR1 SQVTM and CDR2 ANQGSEA. The V end was cut by 7 bases, the J end by 7 bases, with 22 bases between. This CDR3 region has 14 residues. CDR3 bases: TGCAGCGCTGCAAGGCTGACGGCGGTAGGTGGCTACACCTTC. Translated, it gives CSAARLTAVGGYTF.

This clonotype was picked up many times. This chain connects TRBV12-3 or TRBV12-4 to TRBJ1-5; D possibly corresponds to TRBD1 (5 bases). The CDR3 is 13 residues long. Trimming removed 7 bases at V and 4 bases at J, with 11 bases between. The CDR3 nucleotides read TGTGCCAGCACCCCTGGGGGAAATCAGCCCCAGCATTTT. Translating gives CASTPGGNQPQHF.

The gene calls are TRBV13 and TRBJ2-3; D call uncertain. CDR3 length: 14 residues. CDR1 PRHDT and CDR2 FYEKMQ come from the germline V gene (reference sequence). The V gene lost 3 bases and the J gene lost 2 bases, with 9 bases spanning the gap. CDR3 DNA: TGTGCCAGCAGCTTTGCGACTTCCACAGATACGCAGTATTTT. Its translation is CASSFATSTDTQYF.

The chain recombines TRBV27 with TRBJ1-2, with a possible D match to TRBD1 (6 bases). V was shortened by 6 bases and J by 6 bases, with 17 bases between the two germline ends. CDR1 is MNHEY, CDR2 SMNVEV, per germline (reference sequence). This CDR3 contains 14 residues. This chain's CDR3 is CASSSSGHGHGYTF. The CDR3 nucleotides read TGTGCCAGCAGCTCCTCGGGACACGGCCATGGCTACACCTTC.

The V and J genes are TRBV7-9 and TRBJ2-6; D call uncertain. This CDR3 is built from 16 residues. The germline CDR1 and CDR2 sequences are SEHNR and FQNEAQ (reference sequence). Trimming removed 7 bases at V and 0 bases at J, with 13 bases between. CDR3 in amino acids: CASIRVLFSGANVLTF. CDR3 bases: TGTGCCAGCATCCGGGTGCTGTTCTCTGGGGCCAACGTCCTGACTTTC.

The chain joins TRBV9 to TRBJ1-5; 8 bases are shared with TRBD1. V dropped 4 bases and J dropped 1; count of bases not matched to a gene: 4. The germline gives CDR1 SGDLS, CDR2 YYNGEE. This CDR3 comprises 15 residues. The DNA for the CDR3 is TGTGCCAGCAGCCCAGGGGGCAGGAGCAATCAGCCCCAGCATTTT. This codes for CASSPGGRSNQPQHF.

This clonotype was seen only a few times. This chain links TRBV27 with TRBJ2-7, with 8 bases lining up with TRBD1. The germline CDR1 and CDR2 sequences are MNHEY and SMNVEV (reference sequence). V shed 3 bases and J 0 bases; nucleotides not matched to a gene: 4. This CDR3 has 15 residues. The CDR3 is CASSLTGAGSYEQYF. The CDR3 DNA follows: TGTGCCAGCAGTTTGACAGGGGCCGGCTCCTACGAGCAGTACTTC.

The chain joins TRBV9 to TRBJ2-2, with D perhaps assigned TRBD1 or TRBD2 (5 bases each). The length of the CDR3 is 16 residues. Germline V gene data show CDR1 as SGDLS and CDR2 as YYNGEE. The V end was cut by 3 bases, the J end by 1 base, with 13 bases between. In DNA, the CDR3 is TGTGCCAGCAGCGGTGGGGGAAACCGGAACACCGGGGAGCTGTTTTTT. It translates to CASSGGGNRNTGELFF.

This clonotype has a count of ten or more. This sequence joins TRBV7-2 and TRBJ1-2; 9 bases map to TRBD1. V gave up 1 base and J gave up 6 bases; unmatched junction bases: 3. This CDR3 has 14 residues. Germline-derived CDR1 and CDR2 are SGHTA and FQGNSA. For the CDR3, the DNA is TGTGCCAGCAGCTTAGGCGGGACAGGGAATGGCTACACCTTC. Its translation: CASSLGGTGNGYTF. The variable domain in full, with the rest retrieved from reference TRBV7-2 and TRBJ1-2, is GAGVSQSPSNKVTEKGKDVELRCDPISGHTALYWYRQSLGQGLEFLIYFQGNSAPDKSGLPSDRFSAERTGGSVSTLTIQRTQQEDSAVYLCASSLGGTGNGYTFGSGTRLTVV.

This rearrangement joins TRBV10-2 to TRBJ2-1, with TRBD2 matching 7 bases. This CDR3 has 14 residues. V lost 5 bases and J lost 4; bases outside the gene matches: 5. CDR1 and CDR2 (germline): WSHSY, SAAADI. The CDR3 region is CASSTSGEYNEQFF. The CDR3 nucleotides read TGCGCCAGCAGTACGAGCGGGGAGTACAATGAGCAGTTCTTC.

The chain joins TRBV27 to TRBJ2-7; D is unresolved. This CDR3 contains 13 residues. Germline V gene data show CDR1 as MNHEY and CDR2 as SMNVEV (reference sequence). The V end lost 4 bases, the J end lost 3 bases, and 10 bases lay between the germline ends. DNA of the CDR3: TGTGCCAGCAGTTCAGGCGCCAACTACGAGCAGTACTTC. Translated: CASSSGANYEQYF.

The CDR3: CASSIKGSPYEQYF. The CDR3 DNA follows: TGTGCCAGTAGTATTAAGGGCAGCCCCTACGAGCAGTACTTC. The chain has TRBV19 and TRBJ2-7; D is ambiguous. V lost 3 bases to trimming and J lost 2 bases, with 11 bases between them. The length of the CDR3 is 14 residues. The germline V gene has CDR1 LNHDA and CDR2 SQIVND (reference sequence).